This record covers a single T cell receptor (beta chain). This clonotype was seen more than once but under ten times. Its antigen remains undetermined. No much larger clonotype is one base removed from it; base qualities were not supplied. This entry is derived from a study of blood T cells in healthy people across ages (dated by TCRdb to the mid-2010s). The study in broad terms: In model experiments, template switching captured roughly one uniquely barcoded TCR beta cDNA molecule for every two T cells. Age-related changes in TCR beta repertoire diversity were measured in the study by deep sequencing normalized with unique cDNA molecular identifiers. Donors were grouped into four age groups: young (average approximately 16 years), middle-aged (under 40), aged (roughly 62) and long-lived (approximately 82). Two additional independent replicas of 1 million unique cDNA reads from the same blood draw were analyzed for two donors (one aged 18 to 30 and one aged 80 or older). To avoid experimental bias, donors of different ages were randomly spread across the sequencing lanes. General conclusions and limits of the study: Observed TCR beta diversity per million T cells fell roughly linearly with age, and a significant reduction was already apparent by age around 40. Estimates of total diversity based on one million sequenced T cells were considered lower bounds and underestimates. There was a strong correlation between observed TCR beta diversity and the percentage of naive T cells measured by flow cytometry. Because donor CMV infection status was unknown, age-related changes in expanded clonotypes were potentially confounded. Compared with the aged group, the long-lived group had more naive CD4+ T cells, fewer expanded clones and increased TCR diversity, suggesting age selection. Bulk unsorted PBMC profiling prevented conclusive comparison of naive and antigen-experienced compartments.

Systemically healthy Caucasian individuals from Russia, about 38 in total and aged about 6 to 100 years, were included as donors. About 10 milliliters of peripheral blood were collected from each donor into EDTA-treated Vacutainer tubes. Ficoll-Paque density-gradient centrifugation was used to isolate PBMCs, with at least 6.5 million per sample. Trizol reagent was used to extract total RNA from the PBMCs, yielding at least 5 micrograms per sample. For every donor, flow cytometry on a PBMC aliquot measured the percentage of naive CD45RAhigh/CD27high T cells. Library preparation was by 5' RACE. TCRdb records Illumina HiSeq 2500 as the sequencer. A second roughly 6 to 12 cycle PCR used a sample-barcoded 5' primer and a J-beta primer mix. A template-switch 5' adaptor carrying 12 random nucleotides introduced a unique molecular identifier onto each TCR beta cDNA molecule. Each sample yielded at least 2.5 million CDR3-containing paired-end reads. All of the RNA was converted into first-strand cDNA using the Mint cDNA synthesis kit, with a TRBC-specific oligonucleotide serving as the primer. After uracil-DNA glycosylase treatment, a first 18-cycle PCR used universal primers M1SS and BC2_uni_R on all cDNA. On the study's bioinformatics: Each sample was normalized by randomly selecting 1 million high-quality reads, each carrying a distinct molecular identifier. Instead of being binned into consensus sequences, reads that shared molecular identifiers were thrown out. MiTCR, with a Q25 quality threshold and the strictest error-elimination algorithm, was used for CDR3 identification, clonotype clustering and error correction. A nonparametric unseen species model with Euler transformation was used to estimate a lower bound on total TCR beta diversity. TCRdb reprocessed the public reads (quality trimming at Q25 with fastp, clone calling with MiXCR) and kept in-frame beta chains. Each record represents a unique CDR3 protein, reported with the most common genes and DNA among its rows. The V and J calls shown here were made by TCRdb, not taken from the authors' results. For this sample the table gives roughly 1,700,000 distinct CDR3 sequences, of which under 30% were detected only once. The ten largest clones take up 6.5% to 8.5% of the sample.

Sequences SEHNR (CDR1) and FQNEAQ (CDR2) are obtained from the germline V gene (reference sequence). V was cut back by 5 bases and J by 5 bases, leaving a gap of 10 bases between them. The CDR3 starts with the cysteine, ends with the phenylalanine, and has 12 residues. Only the CDR3 part of the read is kept: 36 bases, read in frame from the first base. The chain employs TRBV7-9 and TRBJ2-7, and the D gene may be TRBD1, 5 bases matching. The clonotype originates from a young woman in good health. Input material: blood. The DNA is as follows: TGTGCCAGCAGCGATGAAGGGGACGAGCAGTACTTC. It codes for CASSDEGDEQYF.